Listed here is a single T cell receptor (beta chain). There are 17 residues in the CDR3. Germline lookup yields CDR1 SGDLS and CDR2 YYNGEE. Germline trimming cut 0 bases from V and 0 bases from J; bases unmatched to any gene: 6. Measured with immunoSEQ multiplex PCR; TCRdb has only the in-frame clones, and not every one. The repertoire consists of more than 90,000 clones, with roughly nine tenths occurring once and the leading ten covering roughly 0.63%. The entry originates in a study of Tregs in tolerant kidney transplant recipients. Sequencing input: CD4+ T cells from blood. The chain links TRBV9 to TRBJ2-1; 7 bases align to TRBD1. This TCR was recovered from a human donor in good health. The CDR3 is CASSVGGQLRSYNEQFF. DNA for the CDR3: TGTGCCAGCAGCGTAGGGGGACAGCTTCGCTCCTACAATGAGCAGTTCTTC.